These 25 T cell receptor beta chains originate from one sample sequenced in a study of graft-versus-host responses after intestinal transplantation. Method: immunoSEQ multiplex PCR; TCRdb's copy keeps in-frame clones and lacks some. The profile shows fewer than 85,000 clones, over 85% of them singletons. These receptors' targets are unknown. This material consisted of unstimulated CD8+ T cells sorted from spleen or lymph node cells, taken before intestinal transplant. Every receptor here comes from a human donor who received an intestinal transplant.

The chain employs TRBV5-6 and TRBJ2-1, with D hard to call. Germline values: CDR1 SGHDT, CDR2 YYEEEE. The V gene lost 0 bases and the J gene lost 1 base, with 8 bases spanning the gap. This CDR3 comprises 15 residues. The CDR3 DNA reads TGTGCCAGCAGCTTGGCGGTCCAATCCTACAATGAGCAGTTCTTC. This codes for CASSLAVQSYNEQFF. The whole variable domain, filled in from reference TRBV5-6 and TRBJ2-1, reads DAGVTQSPTHLIKTRGQQVTLRCSPKSGHDTVSWYQQALGQGPQFIFQYYEEEERQRGNFPDRFSGHQFPNYSSELNVNALLLGDSALYLCASSLAVQSYNEQFFGPGTRLTVL.

This sequence joins TRBV6-5 and TRBJ2-7; possible D gene TRBD2, 5 bases. Germline lookup yields CDR1 MNHEY and CDR2 SVGAGI. The CDR3 loop spans 14 amino acids. V dropped 5 bases and J dropped 6 bases, with 17 bases sitting between them. The CDR3 nucleotides read TGTGCCAGCAGTGAAATAAGAGGGATAGGCGAGCAGTACTTC. Amino acid sequence: CASSEIRGIGEQYF.

The chain employs TRBV27 and TRBJ2-1; no clear D. The germline gives CDR1 MNHEY, CDR2 SMNVEV (reference sequence). The CDR3 is 11 amino acids. Trimming shortened V by 10 bases and J by 2 bases, and 6 bases separated the two germline ends. CDR3 protein: CAIETYNEQFF. In DNA, the CDR3 is TGTGCCATCGAGACCTACAATGAGCAGTTCTTC.

The rearrangement joins TRBV28 to TRBJ2-3; 12 bases line up with TRBD2. J lost 4 bases, V lost 7 bases, and 15 bases had no gene match. The CDR3 extends over 18 amino acids. Germline assignment: CDR1 MDHEN and CDR2 SYDVKM. CDR3 amino acids: CASTWGLAGGREADTQYF. As DNA, the CDR3 is TGTGCCAGCACCTGGGGGCTAGCGGGAGGGAGAGAAGCAGATACGCAGTATTTT.

The chain links TRBV6-1 to TRBJ2-1; TRBD2 matches at 10 bases. The CDR3 is 14 residues long. V shed 8 bases and J 6 bases; nucleotides not matched to a gene: 7. CDR1 MNHNS and CDR2 SASEGT come from the germline V gene. The CDR3 is CASEREGIFNEQFF. CDR3 DNA: TGTGCCAGCGAGCGGGAGGGAATATTCAATGAGCAGTTCTTC.

In its sample, this clone was seen once. This sequence joins TRBV27 and TRBJ2-3; maybe TRBD1 (6 bases). CDR1 MNHEY and CDR2 SMNVEV come from the germline V gene (reference sequence). The V end was cut by 5 bases, the J end by 2 bases, with 17 bases between. This CDR3 region has 16 residues. The CDR3 is CASSPAGAFITDTQYF. The CDR3 nucleotides read TGTGCCAGCAGTCCGGCAGGGGCCTTCATCACAGATACGCAGTATTTT.

The rearrangement links TRBV28 to TRBJ1-4; 8 bases agree with TRBD1. Germline V gives CDR1 MDHEN, CDR2 SYDVKM. This CDR3 contains 15 residues. V was clipped by 5 bases and J by 0 bases; unmatched bases: 2. The chain's CDR3 is CASSPGQATNEKLFF. CDR3 bases: TGTGCCAGCAGTCCGGGACAGGCAACTAATGAAAAACTGTTTTTT. Using reference TRBV28 and TRBJ1-4 for the parts outside the CDR3, the full variable domain is DVKVTQSSRYLVKRTGEKVFLECVQDMDHENMFWYRQDPGLGLRLIYFSYDVKMKEKGDIPEGYSVSREKKERFSLILESASTNQTSMYLCASSPGQATNEKLFFGSGTQLSVL.

The genes are TRBV2 and TRBJ2-7; possibly TRBD2 for D (6 bases). CDR3 length: 13 residues. V was shortened by 7 bases and J by 2 bases, with 12 bases between the two germline ends. Per the germline V gene, CDR1 is SNHLY and CDR2 is FYNNEI. The CDR3 sequence is CASIGGVTYEQYF. The CDR3 bases are TGTGCCAGCATCGGCGGGGTTACCTACGAGCAGTACTTC.

The chain couples TRBV29-1 to TRBJ2-5, with D perhaps matching TRBD1 (6 bases). Germline V gene data show CDR1 as SQVTM and CDR2 as ANQGSEA. The CDR3 has 15 amino acids. With 0 bases removed from V and 2 bases from J, the gap between germline ends came to 13 bases. CDR3 amino acids: CSVEDHQDRQETQYF. The CDR3 DNA reads as TGCAGCGTTGAAGACCACCAGGACAGACAAGAGACCCAGTACTTC. Supplemented by reference TRBV29-1 and TRBJ2-5, the full variable domain reads SAVISQKPSRDICQRGTSLTIQCQVDSQVTMMFWYRQQPGQSLTLIATANQGSEATYESGFVIDKFPISRPNLTFSTLTVSNMSPEDSSIYLCSVEDHQDRQETQYFGPGTRLLVL.

The chain links TRBV10-3 to TRBJ2-7, with a tentative D call TRBD1 (5 bases). V was pared by 0 bases and J by 9 bases, with 9 bases between. The CDR3 contains 12 residues. Looked up from germline, CDR1 is ENHRY and CDR2 is SYGVKD. CDR3 loop: CAISESRTRQYF. CDR3 DNA sequence: TGTGCCATCAGTGAGTCCCGGACAAGGCAGTACTTC.

The genes are TRBV5-1 and TRBJ2-1; 10 positions match TRBD2. With 4 bases clipped from V and 10 bases from J, the junction kept 20 bases outside the gene matches. CDR1 is SGHRS and CDR2 is YFSETQ in the germline V gene. This CDR3 is 18 amino acids long. The DNA for the CDR3 is TGCGCCAGCAGCCCTCATTCTGAGCGGGAGGGCCAAGGGGACGAGCAGTTCTTC. Translating it yields CASSPHSEREGQGDEQFF.

The chain employs TRBV9 and TRBJ2-3; D is undetermined. Trimming left V 0 bases short and J 4 bases short, with 9 bases between. CDR1 is SGDLS and CDR2 is YYNGEE in the germline V gene. The CDR3 sequence is 14 residues long. CDR3 DNA sequence: TGTGCCAGCAGCGTAGAGGGTAGCCCAGATACGCAGTATTTT. It yields the protein CASSVEGSPDTQYF.

V and J are TRBV5-8 and TRBJ2-3; no clear D gene. Germline CDR1 is SGHTS and CDR2 is YDEGEE. The V gene lost 4 bases and the J gene lost 4 bases, with 10 bases spanning the gap. The CDR3 length is 13 residues. The CDR3 region is CASSRGPADTQYF. In DNA form, the CDR3 reads TGTGCCAGCAGCCGCGGACCCGCAGATACGCAGTATTTT.

The genes are TRBV4-1 and TRBJ2-7; no reliable D call. The CDR3 length is 13 residues. V shed 2 bases and J shed 5 bases, with 10 bases lying between them. Germline CDR1 MGHRA, CDR2 YSYEKL. CDR3 DNA sequence: TGCGCCAGCAGCCAACCGATGTACCACGAGCAGTACTTC. It specifies CASSQPMYHEQYF.

V and J are TRBV14 and TRBJ1-1; TRBD1 matches at 9 bases. The V and J ends lost 6 bases and 4 bases, in that order; junction bases with no gene match: 6. The length of the CDR3 is 14 residues. Germline-derived CDR1 and CDR2 are SGHDN and FVKESK. CDR3 residues: CASRRTGEGTEAFF. CDR3 DNA: TGTGCCAGCAGACGGACAGGGGAGGGCACTGAAGCTTTCTTT.

The J gene is TRBJ2-1, the V gene TRBV29-1; the D gene is possibly TRBD1 (5 bases). Trimming stripped 7 bases from V and 8 bases from J, with 12 bases between. CDR1 is SQVTM and CDR2 is ANQGSEA in the germline V gene. The CDR3 is 11 amino acids. The CDR3 region is CSGTGHDEQFF. CDR3 DNA: TGCAGCGGTACAGGTCACGATGAGCAGTTCTTC.

The table lists this clone with a few counts. The chain's CDR3 is CASSGTGGNEQFF. The CDR3, as DNA: TGTGCCAGCAGCGGGACAGGGGGGAATGAGCAGTTCTTC. The chain is built from TRBV7-4 and TRBJ2-1, with 11 bases that match TRBD1. This CDR3 spans 13 amino acids. The germline CDR1 and CDR2 sequences are SGHVT and SQSDAQ. Trimming removed 5 bases from V and 7 bases from J; junction bases left unmatched: 1.

J is TRBJ2-3 and V is TRBV12-5, with D tentatively TRBD2 (6 bases). Trimming removed 1 base at V and 2 bases at J, with 10 bases between. Germline-derived CDR1 and CDR2 are LGHNT and FRNRAP. The length of the CDR3 is 15 residues. The CDR3 bases are TGTGCTAGTGGTTTGGGGCCTAGCGACACAGATACGCAGTATTTT. Residues: CASGLGPSDTDTQYF. The full variable domain, rest sourced from reference TRBV12-5 and TRBJ2-3, is DARVTQTPRHKVTEMGQEVTMRCQPILGHNTVFWYRQTMMQGLELLAYFRNRAPLDDSGMPKDRFSAEMPDATLATLKIQPSEPRDSAVYFCASGLGPSDTDTQYFGPGTRLTVL.

The CDR3 region is CASSSAGTDTQYF. The CDR3 nucleotides read TGTGCCAGCAGTTCCGCGGGGACAGATACGCAGTATTTT. This sequence joins TRBV25-1 and TRBJ2-3, with a tentative D call TRBD2 (6 bases). The germline CDR1 and CDR2 sequences are MGHDK and SYGVNS. Trimming shortened V by 5 bases and J by 3 bases, and 9 bases separated the two germline ends. This CDR3 spans 13 amino acids.

This chain joins TRBV9 and TRBJ1-5, with D hard to call. This CDR3 has 15 residues. Per germline, CDR1 SGDLS and CDR2 YYNGEE. Trimming shortened V by 3 bases and J by 2 bases, and 12 bases separated the two germline ends. CDR3 sequence (DNA): TGTGCCAGCAGCGCCGATGGTTGGGGCAATCAGCCCCAGCATTTT. Residues: CASSADGWGNQPQHF.

The genes are TRBV27 and TRBJ2-7; D is ambiguous. Germline CDR1 reads MNHEY; CDR2 reads SMNVEV (reference sequence). The V end lost 5 bases, the J end lost 0 bases, and 26 bases lay between the germline ends. This CDR3 is built from 19 residues. CDR3 loop: CASSLGSPLIAAPSYEQYF. The CDR3 bases are TGTGCCAGCAGTCTAGGAAGTCCTCTTATTGCGGCGCCCTCCTACGAGCAGTACTTC.

The chain is built from TRBV4-2 and TRBJ2-7; 14 nucleotides line up with TRBD2. V was pared by 1 base and J by 4 bases, with 15 bases of the junction left unmatched. CDR1 is LGHNA, CDR2 YNFKEQ, per germline. The CDR3 loop spans 20 amino acids. The CDR3 DNA is TGTGCCAGCAGCCAAGGTTCCGCCGCGACTAGCGGGAGGGGGCTATACGAGCAGTACTTC. The encoded protein is CASSQGSAATSGRGLYEQYF.

The rearrangement uses TRBV4-2 and TRBJ2-7; D call uncertain. The CDR3 extends over 13 amino acids. Per germline, CDR1 LGHNA and CDR2 YNFKEQ. V was trimmed by 1 base and J by 7 bases, leaving 11 bases between them. CDR3 nucleotides: TGTGCCAGCAGCCAAGGCCCCCAGAGGGAGCAGTACTTC. Its protein is CASSQGPQREQYF.

This sequence joins TRBV28 and TRBJ2-7; D remains ambiguous. Trimming removed 5 bases from V and 6 bases from J, with 17 bases in between. The CDR3 runs to 14 residues. Germline CDR1 and CDR2: MDHEN and SYDVKM. The CDR3 region has the DNA TGTGCCAGCAGTACTTTAGTATTTTCGGGCGAGCAGTACTTC. Its protein is CASSTLVFSGEQYF. Full variable domain (rest looked up from reference TRBV28 and TRBJ2-7): DVKVTQSSRYLVKRTGEKVFLECVQDMDHENMFWYRQDPGLGLRLIYFSYDVKMKEKGDIPEGYSVSREKKERFSLILESASTNQTSMYLCASSTLVFSGEQYFGPGTRLTVT.

The J gene is TRBJ2-1, the V gene TRBV25-1, with 8 bases identical to TRBD2. The CDR3 loop spans 16 amino acids. V lost 6 bases and J lost 1; bases outside the gene matches: 8. The germline gives CDR1 MGHDK, CDR2 SYGVNS. CDR3 amino acids: CASSLGTSGSYNEQFF. The CDR3 nucleotides read TGTGCCAGCAGCCTCGGAACTAGCGGATCCTACAATGAGCAGTTCTTC.